The text below deals with one T cell receptor (beta chain). The repertoire was sequenced with immunoSEQ multiplex PCR; TCRdb's copy has only in-frame clones and lacks some. The table lists some 71,000 clones, about four fifths of them singletons. The sample originates from a study of blood T cell repertoires in COVID-19. This CDR3 spans 12 amino acids. The ends were cut back, 6 bases at V and 6 bases at J, with 12 bases in the middle. Sequenced input: peripheral blood. This chain links TRBV12-3 or TRBV12-4 with TRBJ2-7, with D perhaps TRBD2 (6 bases). This TCR was recovered from a woman in her 70s with acute or convalescent COVID-19. The DNA for the CDR3 is TGTGCCAGCAGGGCGACTAGTTTCGAGCAGTACTTC. It codes for CASRATSFEQYF.